Sequencing of this TCR beta chain was carried out in a study of post-analysis software for immune sequencing data. Looking at the study overall: The study covered relapsing-remitting, secondary progressive and progressive-relapsing courses of multiple sclerosis. Findings and limits, study-wide: Normalized Chao1 diversity in multiple sclerosis patients fell significantly below that of controls. Five TRBV segments were more frequent in patients than controls; TRBV5-6, TRBV5-1 and TRBV20-1 belonged to this group.

Unique molecular identifiers were carried by the TCR beta cDNA libraries. T cells numbering roughly 1 to 10 million yielded 450,000 to 500,000 cDNA molecules. MiXCR, run by TCRdb on the PCR reads, gives a single entry per CDR3 protein. The sample records some 450,000 distinct CDR3 sequences, nearly 45% being singletons. There are a few counts of this clonotype. Antigen specificity is unknown. V shed 0 bases and J 2 bases; nucleotides not matched to a gene: 4. This CDR3 has 18 amino acids. In germline, CDR1 is MNHEY, CDR2 SVGAGI. This receptor was taken from a girl aged 5 to 17 with multiple sclerosis. The rearrangement joins TRBV6-5 to TRBJ2-6, with 10 bases matching TRBD1. Sequencing was done on a sample of blood. CDR3 sequence (DNA): TGTGCCAGCAGTTACTCGACGGACAGGGGGACTGGGGCCAACGTCCTGACTTTC. It encodes CASSYSTDRGTGANVLTF.